This entry concerns a single TCR beta chain. Antigen: not known. After removal of 1 base from V and 3 bases from J, the junction contained 3 bases not matched to a gene. Germline-derived CDR1 and CDR2 are SGHRS and YFSETQ. CDR3 length: 16 amino acids. These data are taken from a study of T-cell memory formation after mild COVID-19. Overall study: Largely, the TCR clusters proved donor specific. Study-wide results and caveats: There was a balanced CD4/CD8 profile in clones contracting day 15 to 85, and later expanders leaned CD4+. In pre-infection memory, a portion of responding clones appeared, which suggested that cross-reactive memory joined. Those CD4+ clones that contracted were mainly in CM and EM (CD8+ ones in EMRA).

TCRdb itself ran the 5' RACE reads through MiXCR, one entry per CDR3 protein. The sample includes around 390,000 distinct CDR3 sequences, about 16% of them seen just once. The sample consisted of PBMCs or a T cell subset sorted from them (not recorded which). This sequence was found in a man younger than 30 who had mild COVID-19 (a few samples of this study predate the infection). Cell type and time point are not known. The V and J genes are TRBV5-1 and TRBJ2-1, with TRBD2 matching 11 bases. DNA for the CDR3: TGCGCCAGCAGCTTGACCGGGACTAGCGGCTACAATGAGCAGTTCTTC. As protein: CASSLTGTSGYNEQFF.